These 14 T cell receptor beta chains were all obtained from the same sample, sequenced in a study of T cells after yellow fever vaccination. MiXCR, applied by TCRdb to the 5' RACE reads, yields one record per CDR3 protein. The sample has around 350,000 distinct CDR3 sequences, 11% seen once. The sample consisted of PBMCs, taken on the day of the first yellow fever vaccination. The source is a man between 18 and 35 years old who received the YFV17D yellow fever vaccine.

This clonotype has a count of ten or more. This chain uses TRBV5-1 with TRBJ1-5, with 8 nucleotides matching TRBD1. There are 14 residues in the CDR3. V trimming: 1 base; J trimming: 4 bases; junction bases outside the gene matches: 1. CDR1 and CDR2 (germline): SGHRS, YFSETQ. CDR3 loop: CASSLRQGNQPQHF. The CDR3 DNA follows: TGCGCCAGCAGCTTGAGACAGGGGAATCAGCCCCAGCATTTT.

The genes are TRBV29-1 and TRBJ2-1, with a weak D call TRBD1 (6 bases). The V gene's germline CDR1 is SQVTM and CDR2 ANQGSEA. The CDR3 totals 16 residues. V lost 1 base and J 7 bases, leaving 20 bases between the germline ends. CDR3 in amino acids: CSVEGMGQGRWNEQFF. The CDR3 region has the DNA TGCAGCGTTGAAGGGATGGGGCAGGGGCGCTGGAATGAGCAGTTCTTC.

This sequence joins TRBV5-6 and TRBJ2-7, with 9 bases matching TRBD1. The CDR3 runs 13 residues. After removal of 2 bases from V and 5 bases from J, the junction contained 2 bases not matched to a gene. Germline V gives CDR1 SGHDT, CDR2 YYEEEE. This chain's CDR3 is CASSLHRGHEQYV. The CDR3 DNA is TGTGCCAGCAGCTTACACAGGGGGCACGAGCAGTACGTC.

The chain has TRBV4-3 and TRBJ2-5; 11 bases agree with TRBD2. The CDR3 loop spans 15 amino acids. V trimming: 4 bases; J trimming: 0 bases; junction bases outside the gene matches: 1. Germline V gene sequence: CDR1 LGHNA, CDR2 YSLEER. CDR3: CASSRTSGYQETQYF. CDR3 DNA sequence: TGCGCCAGCAGCCGGACTAGCGGGTACCAAGAGACCCAGTACTTC.

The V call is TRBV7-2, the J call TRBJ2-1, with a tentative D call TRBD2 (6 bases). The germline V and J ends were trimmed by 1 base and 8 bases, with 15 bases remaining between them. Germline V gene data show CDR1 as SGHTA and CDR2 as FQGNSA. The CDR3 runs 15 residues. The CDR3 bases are TGTGCCAGCAGCTTAGATGCTCCTAGCGTAGATGAGCAGTTCTTC. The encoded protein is CASSLDAPSVDEQFF.

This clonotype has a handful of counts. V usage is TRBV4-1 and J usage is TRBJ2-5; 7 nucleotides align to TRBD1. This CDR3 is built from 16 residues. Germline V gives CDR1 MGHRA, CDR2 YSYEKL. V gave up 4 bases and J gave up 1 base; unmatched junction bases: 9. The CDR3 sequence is CASSRRTGQAQETQYF. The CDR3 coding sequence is TGCGCCAGCAGCCGACGGACAGGACAGGCCCAAGAGACCCAGTACTTC.

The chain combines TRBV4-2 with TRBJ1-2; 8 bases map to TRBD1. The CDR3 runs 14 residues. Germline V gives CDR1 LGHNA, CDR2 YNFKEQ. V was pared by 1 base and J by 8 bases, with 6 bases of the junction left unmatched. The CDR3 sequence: CASSQGTGIFGYTF. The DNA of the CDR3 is TGTGCCAGCAGCCAAGGGACAGGGATTTTCGGCTACACCTTC.

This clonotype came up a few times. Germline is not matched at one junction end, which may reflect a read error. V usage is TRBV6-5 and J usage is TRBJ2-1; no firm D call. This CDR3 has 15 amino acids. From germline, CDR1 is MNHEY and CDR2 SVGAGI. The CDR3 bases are TGTGCCAGCAGTTACGTTCTCGGCTCCAACAATGAGCAGTTCTTC. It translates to CASSYVLGSNNEQFF.

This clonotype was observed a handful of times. CDR3: CASRPRQGVTGELFF. CDR3 nucleotide sequence: TGTGCCAGCAGACCAAGACAGGGGGTTACCGGGGAGCTGTTTTTT. The chain employs TRBV7-2 and TRBJ2-2; 9 bases are a match to TRBD1. This CDR3 region has 15 residues. With 6 bases clipped from V and 5 bases from J, the junction kept 7 bases outside the gene matches. Germline V gene lookup returns CDR1 SGHTA and CDR2 FQGNSA.

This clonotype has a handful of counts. The chain's CDR3 is CASGITGDGYTF. The CDR3 nucleotides read TGTGCCAGCGGGATTACAGGGGACGGCTACACCTTC. The chain employs TRBV12-3 or TRBV12-4 and TRBJ1-2; 7 bases match TRBD1. Germline trimming cut 8 bases from V and 8 bases from J; bases unmatched to any gene: 8. The CDR3 spans 12 residues.

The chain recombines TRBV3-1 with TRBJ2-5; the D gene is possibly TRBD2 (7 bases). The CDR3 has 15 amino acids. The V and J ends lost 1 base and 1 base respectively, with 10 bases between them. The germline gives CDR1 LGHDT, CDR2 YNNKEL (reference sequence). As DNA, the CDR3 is TGTGCCAGCAGCCAAGCGGGGGGCCGCCAAGAGACCCAGTACTTC. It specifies CASSQAGGRQETQYF.

DNA for the CDR3: TGTGCCAGCAGCTTATTCGGTAGTTACACTGAAGCTTTCTTT. Protein product: CASSLFGSYTEAFF. The chain recombines TRBV7-9 with TRBJ1-1; D is undetermined. Trimming removed 2 bases from V and 3 bases from J, with 10 bases in between. The CDR3 consists of 14 residues. Per the germline V gene, CDR1 is SEHNR and CDR2 is FQNEAQ (reference sequence).

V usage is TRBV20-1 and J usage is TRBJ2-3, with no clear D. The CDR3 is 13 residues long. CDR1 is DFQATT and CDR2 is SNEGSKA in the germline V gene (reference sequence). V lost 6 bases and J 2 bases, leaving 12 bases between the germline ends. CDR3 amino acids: CSAGQSITDTQYF. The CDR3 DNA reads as TGCAGTGCCGGTCAGTCCATCACAGATACGCAGTATTTT.

This chain's CDR3 is CASRTRDEKLFF. In DNA form, the CDR3 reads TGTGCCAGCAGAACCAGAGATGAAAAACTGTTTTTT. This chain connects TRBV28 to TRBJ1-4; D is uncertain. This CDR3 is 12 amino acids long. In germline, CDR1 is MDHEN, CDR2 SYDVKM. Trimming pared 6 bases from V and 6 bases from J, leaving 8 bases between.